Listed below are T cell receptor beta chains from one sample, sequenced in a study of long-term antiretroviral therapy in people with HIV. The repertoire was sequenced with immunoSEQ multiplex PCR; TCRdb's copy has only in-frame clones and lacks some. The data hold approximately 35,000 clones, with roughly 93% observed a single time. The starting material was unsorted PBMCs, obtained 4.1 years after starting antiretroviral therapy. All receptors come from a woman aged 45 to 65 with HIV. The CDR3 runs from the conserved cysteine through the conserved F or W. The order of the fields is J gene, clone size, V gene, CDR3 protein. Size is omitted from some rows. Given values are once, few, many or a class for expanded clones.

TRBJ1-2,NA,TRBV30,CAWGQGKDGYTF
TRBJ1-5,NA,TRBV11-1,CASSLASGEPQHF
TRBJ2-3,once,TRBV6-5,CASTDRGLTDTQYF
TRBJ1-1,NA,TRBV5-1,CASSLTLTVNTEAFF
TRBJ1-1,NA,TRBV27,CASSFSGREAFF
TRBJ2-5,once,TRBV7-2,CASSSGDRQTQYF
TRBJ2-7,NA,TRBV9,CASSVGGASSYEQYF
TRBJ1-1,NA,TRBV7-7,CASSFRWNTEAFF
TRBJ1-6,NA,TRBV2,CASSGEGAGNSPLHF
TRBJ1-6,NA,TRBV30,CAWSSEGNSPLHF
TRBJ1-4,NA,TRBV5-1,CASSLNGDREKLFF
TRBJ1-3,NA,TRBV12-2,CASRWGFTSSGNTICF
TRBJ1-3,NA,TRBV15,CATSIADSSSGNTIYF
TRBJ1-5,NA,TRBV21-1,CASSKSERIGPPPEGYSNQPQHF
TRBJ1-5,NA,TRBV4-3,CASSQATFNQPQHF
TRBJ1-4,NA,TRBV5-1,CASSGGQGATNEKLFF
TRBJ1-1,NA,TRBV7-9,CASSFWDSLDTEAFF
TRBJ1-5,NA,TRBV5-5,CASSLGAGRFEPQHF
TRBJ2-7,NA,TRBV5-4,CASSSGWGGSYEQYF
TRBJ2-3,NA,TRBV7-8,CASSLAMGDTDTQYF
TRBJ2-7,few,TRBV2,CASSDGQGKVQYF
TRBJ1-6,NA,TRBV5-1,CASSFTGDYNSPLHF
TRBJ2-5,once,TRBV9,CASSVDAGPETQYF
TRBJ1-2,NA,TRBV7-9,CASSSDRGSVYPRYGYTF
TRBJ1-2,NA,TRBV6-1,CASSLGTGTNYGYTF